The T cell receptor (beta chain) described here comes from a study of early T cells in non-severe SARS-CoV-2 infection. Across the study: Investigators sequenced bulk RNA drawn from unsorted whole blood, and chains remained unpaired.

V was shortened by 3 bases and J by 3 bases, with 9 bases between the two germline ends. Looked up from germline, CDR1 is SGHNT and CDR2 is YYREEE (reference sequence). The CDR3 runs to 14 residues. This clonotype was seen at least ten times. Its specificity is not known. Researchers attached unique molecular identifiers to individual cDNA molecules. One entry per CDR3 protein, called by TCRdb with MiXCR from the 5' RACE reads. Among about 83,000 distinct CDR3 sequences listed, 12% to 15% were seen once. Findings and limits, study-wide: Database matching using VDJdb favored anti-spike CD8 responses, with private and CD4 specificities left missing.

The sequencing input was whole blood. The sequence was obtained from an adult who was a healthcare worker with PCR-confirmed SARS-CoV-2 infection or an uninfected control (not recorded which). The chain carries TRBV5-4 and TRBJ2-2, with a tentative D call TRBD1 (6 bases). The CDR3 nucleotides are TGTGCCAGCAGCTGGGGGCCCGACACCGGGGAGCTGTTTTTT. This translates into CASSWGPDTGELFF.